The text below deals with one T cell receptor beta chain. In this sample, this clonotype turned up a few times. Its antigen specificity is not known. No base qualities exist here, and no much larger clone lies one base off it. Trimmed from V: 6 bases; trimmed from J: 9 bases; junction bases lacking a gene match: 6. Measured from the cysteine to the phenylalanine, the CDR3 is 14 residues long. This entry keeps only the CDR3 DNA: 42 bases, framed from base 1. Via the germline V gene, CDR1 is SQVTM and CDR2 ANQGSEA. The record originates from a study of early T cells in non-severe SARS-CoV-2 infection listed by TCRdb under 2021. With respect to the entire study: TCR sequencing used bulk RNA from unsorted whole blood, so alpha and beta chains could not be paired.

A case-control design nested within a healthcare worker cohort in London, UK, was used, with weekly nasopharyngeal swab PCR tests and blood sampling performed. Healthcare workers were recruited between 23 and 31 March 2020, during the week of the UK lockdown, and were followed weekly for up to about 15 weeks. Overall study results and their limits: Matching against VDJdb was skewed toward anti-spike CD8 responses, likely underestimated virus-specific expansions, and missed private and CD4 specificities.

Libraries came from 5' RACE. Sequencing was performed on a NextSeq 500. To correct for sequencing error and PCR bias, the TCR library protocol tagged individual cDNA molecules with unique molecular identifiers. Both TCR alpha and beta chains were sequenced, and tight co-correlation was observed between alpha and beta sequence abundances in each sample. Per the authors' processing: Decombinator V4 was used to annotate the V gene, J gene and CDR3 of the TCR sequences. TCRs were defined as expanded if a significant change between any two time points was detected under a Poisson model with p below 0.0001. Abundances of TCRs were expressed as counts per million after normalisation to the total number of TCRs sequenced in each sample. TRAV1-2 paired with TRAJ12, TRAJ20 or TRAJ33 defined MAIT TCRs, while TRAV10 paired with TRAJ18 defined iNKT TCRs. A search of VDJdb, accessed on 1 November 2021, was run for TCRs annotated to CMV, EBV and SARS-CoV-2, with TCRs annotated for multiple antigens excluded. The public reads were run again by TCRdb, first through fastp at Q25 and then through MiXCR, and only productive beta chains were kept. Every entry covers one CDR3 protein and lists the most common genes and DNA from its rows. TCRdb's processing, not the authors' own work, is the source of the V and J calls. The sample includes tens of thousands of distinct CDR3 sequences, with under 15% observed a single time. Jointly, the top ten make up 5.5% of the sample.

Material for sequencing was whole blood. This TCR was recovered from an adult who was a healthcare worker with PCR-confirmed SARS-CoV-2 infection or an uninfected control (not recorded which). The rearrangement joined TRBV29-1 to TRBJ2-1; the central 15 bases match TRBD2. The CDR3 corresponds to CSVGLAGGPSEQFF. The DNA sequence follows: TGCAGCGTAGGACTAGCGGGAGGGCCGAGTGAGCAGTTCTTC.